Sequencing of this TCR beta chain was carried out in a study of blood T cells in healthy people across ages (dated by TCRdb to 2014 to 2015). As for the study more broadly: In model experiments, template switching captured about one uniquely barcoded TCR beta cDNA molecule for every two T cells. The study measured age-related changes in TCR beta repertoire diversity using deep sequencing normalized with unique cDNA molecular identifiers. Donors were grouped into four age groups: young (average approximately 15 years), middle-aged (about 38), aged (about 60) and long-lived (roughly 80). Donors of different ages were randomly distributed across sequencing lanes to avoid experimental bias. Using the same blood draw, the study looked at two additional independent replicas of 1 million unique cDNA reads for two donors, one aged 18 to 30 and the other aged 80 or older. Overall results and qualifications from the work: Observed TCR beta diversity correlated strongly with the percentage of naive T cells measured by flow cytometry. Conclusive comparison of naive and antigen-experienced compartments was prevented by the profiling of bulk unsorted PBMCs. The long-lived group showed more naive CD4+ T cells, fewer expanded clones and increased TCR diversity than the aged group, suggesting age selection. Donor CMV infection status was unknown, potentially confounding age-related changes in expanded clonotypes. Total diversity estimates from one million sequenced T cells were considered lower bounds and underestimates. Observed TCR beta diversity per million T cells fell roughly linearly with age, and a significant reduction was already apparent by age around 40.

Systemically healthy Caucasian individuals from Russia, some 36 in total and aged about 6 to 100 years, were included as donors. Roughly 9.5 milliliters of peripheral blood were drawn from each donor into EDTA-treated Vacutainer tubes. Ficoll-Paque density-gradient centrifugation was used to isolate PBMCs, with at least 6.5 million per sample. Total RNA was extracted from PBMCs with Trizol reagent, with at least 5.5 micrograms obtained per sample. For every donor, flow cytometry on a PBMC aliquot measured the percentage of naive CD45RAhigh/CD27high T cells. The junction shows trimming of 3 bases on V and 7 bases on J, and the gene matches do not reach 12 bases of it. Including cysteine and phenylalanine, the CDR3 has 15 amino acids. Kept here is only the CDR3 DNA, which spans 45 bases and is read in frame from base 1. The germline V gene sets CDR1 to SGHTA and CDR2 to FQGNSA. Libraries were built with 5' RACE. Sequencing was carried out with an Illumina HiSeq 2500. A second PCR of roughly 6 to 11 cycles was run with a J-beta primer mix and a sample-barcoded 5' primer. A template-switch 5' adaptor carrying 12 random nucleotides introduced a unique molecular identifier onto each TCR beta cDNA molecule. At least 2.5 million CDR3-containing paired-end reads were obtained from each sample. All of the RNA was converted into first-strand cDNA using the Mint cDNA synthesis kit, with a TRBC-specific oligonucleotide serving as the primer. Following uracil-DNA glycosylase treatment, a first 18-cycle PCR with universal primers M1SS and BC2_uni_R was performed on all cDNA. For the original study's pipeline: For normalization, 1 million high-quality reads were randomly selected from each sample, with every read carrying a distinct molecular identifier. Instead of being binned into consensus sequences, reads with shared molecular identifiers were discarded. MiTCR, run with a Q25 quality threshold and the strictest error-elimination algorithm, handled CDR3 identification, clonotype clustering and error correction. Lower-bound total TCR beta diversity was estimated with a nonparametric unseen species model using Euler transformation. The raw public reads went through TCRdb reprocessing: fastp at Q25, MiXCR clone calling, in-frame beta chains kept. A single entry per CDR3 protein holds the most common genes and DNA from its merged rows. These V and J calls are TCRdb output, not the study's own analysis. This sample holds hundreds of thousands of distinct CDR3 sequences; 43% were observed only once. 20% to 25% of the sample goes to the ten largest clones.

Of note for this clonotype: What this receptor recognizes is not known. There are no base qualities to consult, and no much larger clone falls within one base.

Recombination joined TRBV7-2 with TRBJ2-7; TRBD2 matches 7 bases in the middle. The receptor comes from a woman between 55 and 75 years old in good health. Material for sequencing was blood. The DNA sequence is given as TGTGCCAGCAGCTTTAAAACGGGAGGAGGGAATGAGCAGTACTTC. It translates to CASSFKTGGGNEQYF.